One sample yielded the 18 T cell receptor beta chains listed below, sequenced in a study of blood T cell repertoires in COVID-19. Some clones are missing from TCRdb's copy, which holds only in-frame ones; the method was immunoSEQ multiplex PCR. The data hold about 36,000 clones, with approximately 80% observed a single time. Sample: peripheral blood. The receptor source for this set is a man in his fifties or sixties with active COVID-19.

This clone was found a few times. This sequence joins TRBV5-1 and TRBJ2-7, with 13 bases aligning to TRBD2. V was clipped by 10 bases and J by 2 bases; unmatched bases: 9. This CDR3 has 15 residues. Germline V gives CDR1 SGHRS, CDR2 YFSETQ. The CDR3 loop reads CASPEGLAGPYEQYF. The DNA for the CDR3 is TGCGCCTCCCCCGAGGGACTAGCGGGGCCCTACGAGCAGTACTTC.

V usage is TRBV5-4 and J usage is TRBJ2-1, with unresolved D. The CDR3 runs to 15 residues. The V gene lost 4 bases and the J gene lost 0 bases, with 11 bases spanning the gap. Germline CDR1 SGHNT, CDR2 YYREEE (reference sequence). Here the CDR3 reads CASSRTADSYNEQFF. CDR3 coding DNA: TGTGCCAGCAGCAGAACAGCAGACTCCTACAATGAGCAGTTCTTC.

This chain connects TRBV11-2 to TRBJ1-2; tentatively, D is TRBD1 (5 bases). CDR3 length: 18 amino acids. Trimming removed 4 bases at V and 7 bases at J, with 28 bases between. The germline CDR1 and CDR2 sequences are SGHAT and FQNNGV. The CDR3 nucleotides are TGTGCCAGCAGCTCCTTACGGGACTCGCGAAGGGAGCGGGGTGGCTACACCTTC. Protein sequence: CASSSLRDSRRERGGYTF.

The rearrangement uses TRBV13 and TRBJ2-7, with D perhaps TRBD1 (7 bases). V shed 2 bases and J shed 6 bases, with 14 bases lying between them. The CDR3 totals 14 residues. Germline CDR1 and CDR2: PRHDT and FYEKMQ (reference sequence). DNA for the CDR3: TGTGCCAGCAGCTTACTTGCAGGGGGGCTCGAGCAGTACTTC. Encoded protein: CASSLLAGGLEQYF.

Here the CDR3 reads CASSSSGTGYQPQHF. CDR3 coding DNA: TGTGCCAGCAGTTCGTCCGGGACAGGTTATCAGCCCCAGCATTTT. The V and J genes are TRBV28 and TRBJ1-5, with TRBD1 matching 8 bases. Per germline, CDR1 MDHEN and CDR2 SYDVKM. This CDR3 contains 15 residues. V shed 4 bases and J 5 bases; nucleotides not matched to a gene: 7.

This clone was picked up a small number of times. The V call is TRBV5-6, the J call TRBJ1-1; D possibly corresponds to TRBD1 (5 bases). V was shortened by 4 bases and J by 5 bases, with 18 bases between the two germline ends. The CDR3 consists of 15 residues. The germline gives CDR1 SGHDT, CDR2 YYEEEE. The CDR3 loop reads CASSPSGGVGTEAFF. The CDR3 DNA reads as TGTGCCAGCAGCCCGTCGGGGGGGGTTGGGACTGAAGCTTTCTTT.

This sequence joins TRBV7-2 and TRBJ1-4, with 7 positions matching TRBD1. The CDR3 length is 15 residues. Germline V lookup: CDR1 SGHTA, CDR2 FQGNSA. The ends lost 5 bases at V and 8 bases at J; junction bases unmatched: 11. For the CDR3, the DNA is TGTGCCAGCAGCCCCGAACCTGGCAGGGGGGAAAAACTGTTTTTT. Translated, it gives CASSPEPGRGEKLFF. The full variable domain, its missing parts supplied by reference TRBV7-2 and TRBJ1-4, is GAGVSQSPSNKVTEKGKDVELRCDPISGHTALYWYRQSLGQGLEFLIYFQGNSAPDKSGLPSDRFSAERTGGSVSTLTIQRTQQEDSAVYLCASSPEPGRGEKLFFGSGTQLSVL.

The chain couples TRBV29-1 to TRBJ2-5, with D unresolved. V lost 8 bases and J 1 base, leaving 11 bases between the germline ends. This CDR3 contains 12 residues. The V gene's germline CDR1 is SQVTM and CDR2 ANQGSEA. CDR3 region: CSYPDSQETQYF. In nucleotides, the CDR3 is TGCAGCTACCCCGACTCCCAAGAGACCCAGTACTTC.

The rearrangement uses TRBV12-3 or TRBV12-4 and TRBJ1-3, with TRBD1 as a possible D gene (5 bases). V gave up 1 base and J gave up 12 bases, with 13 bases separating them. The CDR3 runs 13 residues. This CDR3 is CASSLGTGGSIYF. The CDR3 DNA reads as TGTGCCAGCAGTTTAGGGACCGGGGGTAGCATATATTTT.

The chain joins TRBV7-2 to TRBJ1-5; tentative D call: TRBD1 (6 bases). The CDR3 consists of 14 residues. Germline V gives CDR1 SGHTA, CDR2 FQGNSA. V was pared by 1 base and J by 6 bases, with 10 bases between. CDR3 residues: CASSLERGAQPQHF. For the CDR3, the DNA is TGTGCCAGCAGCTTAGAACGGGGGGCTCAGCCCCAGCATTTT.

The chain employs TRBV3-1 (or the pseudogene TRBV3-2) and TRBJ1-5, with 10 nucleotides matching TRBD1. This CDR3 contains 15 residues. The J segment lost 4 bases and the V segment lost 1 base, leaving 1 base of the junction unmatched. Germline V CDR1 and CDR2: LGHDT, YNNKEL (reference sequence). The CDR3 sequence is CASSQGTGGNQPQHF. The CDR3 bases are TGTGCCAGCAGCCAAGGGACAGGGGGTAATCAGCCCCAGCATTTT.

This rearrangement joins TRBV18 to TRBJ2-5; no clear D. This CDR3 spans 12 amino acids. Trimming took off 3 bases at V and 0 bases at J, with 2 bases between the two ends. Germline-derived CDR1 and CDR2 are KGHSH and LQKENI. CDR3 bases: TGTGCCAGCTCACCCTACCAAGAGACCCAGTACTTC. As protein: CASSPYQETQYF.

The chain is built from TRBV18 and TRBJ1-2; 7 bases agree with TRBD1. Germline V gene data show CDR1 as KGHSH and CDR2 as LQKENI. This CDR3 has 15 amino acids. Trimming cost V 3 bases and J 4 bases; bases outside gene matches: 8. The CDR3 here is CASSPDREGFYGYTF. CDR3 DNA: TGTGCCAGCTCACCTGACAGGGAAGGCTTCTATGGCTACACCTTC.

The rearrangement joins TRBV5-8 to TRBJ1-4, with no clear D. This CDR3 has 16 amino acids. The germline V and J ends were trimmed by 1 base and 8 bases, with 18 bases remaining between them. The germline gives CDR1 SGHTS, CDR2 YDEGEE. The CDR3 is CASSLRSRLDGEKLFF. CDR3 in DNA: TGTGCCAGCAGCTTGAGAAGTCGACTTGACGGCGAAAAACTGTTTTTT. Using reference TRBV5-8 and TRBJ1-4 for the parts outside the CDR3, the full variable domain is EAGVTQSPTHLIKTRGQQATLRCSPISGHTSVYWYQQALGLGLQFLLWYDEGEERNRGNFPPRFSGRQFPNYSSELNVNALELEDSALYLCASSLRSRLDGEKLFFGSGTQLSVL.

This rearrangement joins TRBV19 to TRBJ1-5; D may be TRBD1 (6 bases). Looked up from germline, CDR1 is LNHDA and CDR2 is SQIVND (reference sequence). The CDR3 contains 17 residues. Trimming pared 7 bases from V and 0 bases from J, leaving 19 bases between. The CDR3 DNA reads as TGTGCCAGTACTCGCCACGGCGGGGGCAGTAGCAATCAGCCCCAGCATTTT. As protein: CASTRHGGGSSNQPQHF.

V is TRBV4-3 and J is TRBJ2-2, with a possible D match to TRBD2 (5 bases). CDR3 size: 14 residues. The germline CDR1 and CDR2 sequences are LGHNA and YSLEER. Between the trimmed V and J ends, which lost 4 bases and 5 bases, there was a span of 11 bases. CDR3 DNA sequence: TGCGCCAGCAGCCTCGATCCGGGGACCGGGGAGCTGTTTTTT. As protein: CASSLDPGTGELFF.

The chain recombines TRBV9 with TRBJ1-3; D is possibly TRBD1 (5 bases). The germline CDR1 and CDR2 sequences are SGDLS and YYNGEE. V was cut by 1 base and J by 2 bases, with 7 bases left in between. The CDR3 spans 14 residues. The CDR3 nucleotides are TGTGCCAGCAGCGTACGGGGGGCTGGAAACACCATATATTTT. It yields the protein CASSVRGAGNTIYF.

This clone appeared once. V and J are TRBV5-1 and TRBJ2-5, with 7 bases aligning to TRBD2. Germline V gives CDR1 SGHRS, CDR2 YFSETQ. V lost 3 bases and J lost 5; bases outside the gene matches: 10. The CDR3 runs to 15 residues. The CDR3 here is CASSSSGGSYETQYF. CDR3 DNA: TGCGCCAGCAGCTCGTCGGGGGGTAGTTACGAGACCCAGTACTTC.